This T cell receptor (beta chain) was sequenced for a study of cytomegalovirus exposure and HLA in healthy donors. Notes on this clone: Its antigen is not identified. Its ends do not fully match the called genes, so a read error is possible.

PCR used 60 Vbeta primers and 13 Jbeta primers. Sequencing used immunoSEQ multiplex PCR; TCRdb keeps in-frame clones, though not all of them. The sample shows 130,000 or so clones, over 70% of them seen only once. The CDR3 contains 16 residues. Germline V gene lookup returns CDR1 SGHVS and CDR2 FQNEAQ. Study results and limitations: Rarity held for most TCR sequences, but there were some public TCRs that occurred in many donors.

This receptor was obtained from a woman between 18 and 30 years old in good health and CMV-seronegative. V gene TRBV7-8 combines with J gene TRBJ1-3; TRBD1 matches 9 bases. The sequenced material came from PBMCs. The CDR3 coding sequence is TGTGCCAGCAGGTTAGGGGACAGGGTCGCTGGAAACACCATATATTTT. Translated: CASRLGDRVAGNTIYF.